This TCR beta chain was retrieved from a study of blood T cell repertoires in COVID-19. Study as a whole: The samples span acute and convalescent COVID-19 from the United States, Italy and Spain. Sources were T cells, B-cell-depleted T cells, or PBMCs; the material itself was cDNA or gDNA.

Assay: immunoSEQ multiplex PCR; the TCRdb copy retains only in-frame clones and omits some. The sample yields some 120,000 clones, about 82% seen once. This clone was counted once. V dropped 5 bases and J dropped 3 bases, with 20 bases sitting between them. CDR3 length: 17 residues. Germline assignment: CDR1 SEHNR and CDR2 FQNEAQ (reference sequence). Sample: peripheral blood. The chain is built from TRBV7-9 and TRBJ2-1; a possible D gene is TRBD2 (7 bases). This TCR came from a human donor in a cohort sampled during active COVID-19. In DNA, the CDR3 is TGTGCCAGCAGCCACCCGGGGGGCGGGCACCTCTACAATGAGCAGTTCTTC. It is translated as CASSHPGGGHLYNEQFF.